Detailed here is one TCR beta chain. This specimen belongs to a study of blood T cell repertoires in COVID-19. Study at large: The analysed material was cDNA or gDNA that came from T cells, B-cell-depleted T cells, or PBMCs.

Clones were read by immunoSEQ multiplex PCR, and TCRdb kept only the in-frame ones, dropping some. The sample records 80,000 to 100,000 clones, roughly nine tenths being singletons. Germline assignment: CDR1 SGHAT and CDR2 FQNNGV. CDR3 size: 12 residues. V was trimmed by 5 bases and J by 12 bases, leaving 13 bases between them. This sequence joins TRBV11-2 and TRBJ1-4; a weak D match, TRBD1 (6 bases). This receptor was obtained from a man aged 70 or older with acute or convalescent COVID-19. The source material was peripheral blood. CDR3 amino acids: CASSPSGQQLFF. The CDR3 DNA is TGTGCCAGCAGCCCCTCCGGACAGCAACTGTTTTTT.